These 15 T cell receptor beta chains were all obtained from the same sample, sequenced in a study of T cell responses to AZD1222 COVID-19 vaccine. Sequenced by immunoSEQ multiplex PCR; TCRdb stores in-frame clones only, minus some. The sample comprises under 200,000 clones, about 90% of which are singletons, and 1.5% to 2% rests with the top ten. The sequencing here drew on peripheral blood, taken on day 0 of AZD1222 vaccination. These receptors were taken from an adult in good health.

The chain uses TRBV3-1 (or the pseudogene TRBV3-2) and TRBJ2-7; D might be TRBD1 (6 bases). The germline V gene has CDR1 LGHDT and CDR2 YNNKEL (reference sequence). The CDR3 runs to 19 residues. V lost 4 bases to trimming and J lost 0 bases, with 25 bases between them. The CDR3 nucleotides read TGTGCCAGCAGCCCTCCTTACTTCCATCCACAGGGCGTCTCCTACGAGCAGTACTTC. It is translated as CASSPPYFHPQGVSYEQYF.

This rearrangement joins TRBV7-2 to TRBJ2-7; 12 positions agree with TRBD2. The CDR3 sequence is 16 residues long. Trimming cost V 2 bases and J 6 bases; bases outside gene matches: 8. Germline V CDR1 and CDR2: SGHTA, FQGNSA. The CDR3 loop is CASSLSSSGRVSEQYF. The CDR3 coding sequence is TGTGCCAGCAGCTTATCCTCTAGCGGGAGGGTATCCGAGCAGTACTTC.

The chain has TRBV27 and TRBJ2-1, with TRBD1 as a possible D gene (5 bases). The germline V and J ends were trimmed by 3 bases and 6 bases, with 9 bases remaining between them. Looked up from germline, CDR1 is MNHEY and CDR2 is SMNVEV (reference sequence). CDR3 length equals 13 residues. In DNA, the CDR3 is TGTGCCAGCAGTTTGGGGCTTCCCAATGAGCAGTTCTTC. This gives the protein CASSLGLPNEQFF.

In its sample, this clone was seen many times. The rearrangement joins TRBV4-1 to TRBJ1-6; the D is unclear. The CDR3 loop spans 14 amino acids. Trimming stripped 0 bases from V and 12 bases from J, with 12 bases between. Germline V lookup: CDR1 MGHRA, CDR2 YSYEKL. The CDR3 is CASSQEERAKPLHF. CDR3 nucleotides: TGCGCCAGCAGCCAAGAAGAACGGGCTAAACCCCTCCACTTT.

The chain employs TRBV2 and TRBJ1-2; no clear D gene. The CDR3 runs to 12 residues. The germline CDR1 and CDR2 sequences are SNHLY and FYNNEI. Trimming removed 10 bases at V and 4 bases at J, with 13 bases between. This CDR3 reads CATRTIGYGYTF. The CDR3, as DNA: TGTGCCACCAGGACCATCGGCTATGGCTACACCTTC.

The chain links TRBV9 to TRBJ2-3; TRBD1 matches 8 bases. The CDR3 extends over 15 amino acids. Trimming cost V 3 bases and J 5 bases; bases outside gene matches: 8. Germline V gene sequence: CDR1 SGDLS, CDR2 YYNGEE. CDR3 DNA: TGTGCCAGCAGCGACTATCAGGGGGCGAGAGATACGCAGTATTTT. It translates to CASSDYQGARDTQYF.

The chain joins TRBV12-3 or TRBV12-4 to TRBJ1-1; 9 bases fit TRBD1. Germline trimming cut 4 bases from V and 8 bases from J; bases unmatched to any gene: 5. This CDR3 comprises 13 residues. In nucleotides, the CDR3 is TGTGCCAGCAGTTCCACCGACAGGGGGGAAGCTTTCTTT. Translating gives CASSSTDRGEAFF.

This chain uses TRBV13 with TRBJ1-1; no definite D call. The ends were cut back, 1 base at V and 1 base at J, with 7 bases in the middle. Germline V gene lookup returns CDR1 PRHDT and CDR2 FYEKMQ (reference sequence). The CDR3 has 14 residues. The DNA for the CDR3 is TGTGCCAGCAGCTTAGTAAGCCCGAACACTGAAGCTTTCTTT. Encoded protein: CASSLVSPNTEAFF.

This chain joins TRBV27 and TRBJ2-5; D gene unclear. CDR1 and CDR2 from the germline V gene are MNHEY and SMNVEV (reference sequence). The length of the CDR3 is 14 residues. V lost 0 bases and J lost 5, with 10 bases in between. CDR3 amino acids: CASSLSVMRETQYF. CDR3 bases: TGTGCCAGCAGTTTATCCGTAATGCGGGAGACCCAGTACTTC.

The chain combines TRBV18 with TRBJ1-5; D might be TRBD1 (6 bases). V was shortened by 0 bases and J by 2 bases, with 8 bases between the two germline ends. The CDR3 runs to 15 residues. CDR1 is KGHSH, CDR2 LQKENI, per germline. The CDR3 bases are TGTGCCAGCTCACCACCGTCAGGGGGCAATCAGCCCCAGCATTTT. Protein sequence: CASSPPSGGNQPQHF.

This clone has a single count. The gene calls are TRBV5-6 and TRBJ2-1, with D maybe TRBD2 (6 bases). V lost 0 bases and J lost 3, with 13 bases in between. This CDR3 is built from 16 residues. Per germline, CDR1 SGHDT and CDR2 YYEEEE. The CDR3 DNA reads TGTGCCAGCAGCTTGGTTGACCCGGGGGTCTACAATGAGCAGTTCTTC. Amino acid sequence: CASSLVDPGVYNEQFF.

V is TRBV7-2 and J is TRBJ1-6; D might be TRBD1 (5 bases). CDR1 SGHTA and CDR2 FQGNSA come from the germline V gene. The V end lost 5 bases, the J end lost 8 bases, and 10 bases lay between the germline ends. This CDR3 region has 13 residues. CDR3 DNA sequence: TGTGCCAGCAGCCCCAGGGCAGATTCACCCCTCCACTTT. Translated: CASSPRADSPLHF.

This chain uses TRBV28 with TRBJ1-5, with D maybe TRBD1 (6 bases). V was cut by 3 bases and J by 5 bases, with 11 bases left in between. Germline CDR1 MDHEN, CDR2 SYDVKM. CDR3 length equals 14 residues. In DNA, the CDR3 is TGTGCCAGCAGTTTTCGGGGGGCGCATCAGCCCCAGCATTTT. It yields the protein CASSFRGAHQPQHF.

The genes are TRBV6-5 and TRBJ2-7; 7 bases map to TRBD1. J gave up 0 bases and V 2 bases, and 7 bases lay outside the gene matches. The CDR3 extends over 16 amino acids. Germline-derived CDR1 and CDR2 are MNHEY and SVGAGI. CDR3 amino acids: CASSYGTVENSYEQYF. CDR3 nucleotides: TGTGCCAGCAGTTACGGGACAGTAGAAAACTCCTACGAGCAGTACTTC.

This chain links TRBV6-6 with TRBJ1-1, with a weak D call TRBD1 (5 bases). In germline, CDR1 is MNHNY, CDR2 SVGAGI (reference sequence). CDR3 size: 13 residues. Trimming removed 0 bases at V and 11 bases at J, with 13 bases between. The CDR3 loop is CASSYSIGTWAFF. CDR3 nucleotides: TGTGCCAGCAGTTACTCGATCGGGACGTGGGCTTTCTTT.